A single sample gave rise to the 19 T cell receptor beta chains below, sequenced in a study of T cells in Graves' hyperthyroidism and ophthalmopathy. Regions amplified from RNA transcripts were the TCR beta CDR3 regions. When the TCR CDR3 underwent first-round RT-PCR, the HTBI primer set was used. Each CDR3 protein is one row after TCRdb ran MiXCR on the multiplex PCR reads. The repertoire consists of 350,000 or so distinct CDR3 sequences, with around a sixth occurring once and the leading ten covering roughly 16%. The specimen was blood. The receptors originated from a woman between 40 and 55 years old with Graves' ophthalmopathy.

Comments on this clonotype: A clone one base away is much larger, so this may be a read error. The chain joins TRBV7-8 to TRBJ2-7, with TRBD1 as a possible D gene (5 bases). Germline CDR1 and CDR2: SGHVS and FQNEAQ. This CDR3 comprises 12 residues. The CDR3, as DNA: TGTGCCAGCAGCTTAGCGTCAGGGAAAAGTTTCTTC. Protein product: CASSLASGKSFF. Filled out from reference TRBV7-8 and TRBJ2-7, the complete variable domain reads GAGVSQSPRYKVAKRGQDVALRCDPISGHVSLFWYQQALGQGPEFLTYFQNEAQLDKSGLPSDRFFAERPEGSVSTLKIQRTQQEDSAVYLCASSLASGKSFFGPGTRLTVT.

The sample holds a few counts of this clonotype. The gene calls are TRBV28 and TRBJ1-4, with 8 nucleotides matching TRBD1. CDR1 and CDR2 from the germline V gene are MDHEN and SYDVKM. J gave up 1 base and V 3 bases, and 10 bases lay outside the gene matches. This CDR3 has 18 amino acids. CDR3 nucleotides: TGTGCCAGCAGTTTCTATACAGGGGGAGGAGTAACTAATGAAAAACTGTTTTTT. Translated: CASSFYTGGGVTNEKLFF.

This clonotype was counted only a few times. Without the conserved terminal phenylalanine or tryptophan, this CDR3 likely stems from a read error. V usage is TRBV7-8 and J usage is TRBJ1-2; 7 nucleotides agree with TRBD1. The CDR3 is 13 amino acids. V shed 5 bases, J shed 4 bases, and the junction held 4 bases outside the gene matches. Germline values: CDR1 SGHVS, CDR2 FQNEAQ. CDR3 sequence (DNA): TGTGCCAGCAGCCGACAGGGATCCTATGGCTACACCGTC. It translates to CASSRQGSYGYTV.

J is TRBJ1-1 and V is TRBV12-3 or TRBV12-4; 7 bases align to TRBD1. The CDR3 has 14 amino acids. Trimming cost V 5 bases and J 4 bases; bases outside gene matches: 7. The CDR3 DNA is TGTGCCAGCAGTACGCGAGCAGGGGGCACTGAAGCTTTCTTT. It is translated as CASSTRAGGTEAFF.

The table lists this clonotype with many counts. V gene TRBV20-1 combines with J gene TRBJ2-5, with unresolved D. Germline CDR1 and CDR2: DFQATT and SNEGSKA (reference sequence). The CDR3 is made up of 12 amino acids. Trimming removed 5 bases from V and 0 bases from J, with 7 bases in between. CDR3 in amino acids: CSAGRNQETQYF. CDR3 nucleotide sequence: TGCAGTGCTGGCAGGAACCAAGAGACCCAGTACTTC.

This clonotype was counted ten times or more. The chain uses TRBV28 and TRBJ2-7; 14 bases are shared with TRBD2. CDR1 is MDHEN, CDR2 SYDVKM, per germline. The V and J ends lost 5 bases and 6 bases, in that order; junction bases with no gene match: 6. The CDR3 covers 15 residues. The DNA of the CDR3 is TGTGCCAGCAGTCTGGGACTAGCGGGAGTTCTCGAGCAGTACTTC. This encodes CASSLGLAGVLEQYF.

In its sample, this clonotype was seen many times. J is TRBJ1-2 and V is TRBV25-1, with 12 bases lining up with TRBD1. Germline V gene sequence: CDR1 MGHDK, CDR2 SYGVNS. The V segment lost 4 bases and the J segment 7 bases; nucleotides outside the gene matches: 4. The CDR3 consists of 14 residues. The CDR3 spells CASSGGQGARGYTF. Here the CDR3 DNA reads TGTGCCAGCAGTGGGGGACAGGGGGCGCGTGGCTACACCTTC.

This clonotype was recorded many times. This chain links TRBV6-5 with TRBJ2-7; 10 bases align to TRBD1. Germline CDR1 and CDR2: MNHEY and SVGAGI. This CDR3 spans 16 amino acids. Unmatched junction bases numbered 7, after V lost 0 bases and J lost 5 bases. CDR3 nucleotides: TGTGCCAGCAGTTACTCAAAACGGACAGGGGGGCACGAGCAGTACTTC. Its protein product is CASSYSKRTGGHEQYF.

The V gene is TRBV20-1, the J gene TRBJ2-2, with D perhaps given as TRBD1 or TRBD2 (5 bases each). The CDR3 runs to 15 residues. The V and J ends lost 3 bases and 0 bases respectively, with 11 bases between them. Per the germline V gene, CDR1 is DFQATT and CDR2 is SNEGSKA (reference sequence). The CDR3 bases are TGCAGTGCTAGCATCGGGACCACGAACACCGGGGAGCTGTTTTTT. It specifies CSASIGTTNTGELFF.

There are many counts of this clonotype. This chain joins TRBV11-2 and TRBJ1-1; D is perhaps TRBD1 (6 bases). The V gene's germline CDR1 is SGHAT and CDR2 FQNNGV. The CDR3 runs to 12 residues. V lost 5 bases to trimming and J lost 11 bases, with 15 bases between them. The CDR3 is CASSAPSGAAFF. In nucleotides, the CDR3 is TGTGCCAGCAGCGCTCCCTCAGGGGCGGCTTTCTTT.

The sample holds many counts of this clonotype. This chain uses TRBV30 with TRBJ1-1, with D hard to call. The CDR3 runs to 15 residues. Germline CDR1 GTSNPN, CDR2 SVGIG (reference sequence). V was trimmed by 3 bases and J by 0 bases, leaving 14 bases between them. DNA for the CDR3: TGTGCCTGGAGAGAAGGTCGAGCCATGAACACTGAAGCTTTCTTT. Its protein is CAWREGRAMNTEAFF.

This clonotype was counted at least ten times. This chain connects TRBV6-2 or TRBV6-3 to TRBJ2-5, with D possibly TRBD2 on 5 matching bases. The germline CDR1 and CDR2 sequences are MNHEY and SVGEGT. The CDR3 is 13 amino acids. V lost 5 bases and J lost 1, with 8 bases in between. For the CDR3, the DNA is TGTGCCAGCAGTACCGGGATCCAAGAGACCCAGTACTTC. It yields the protein CASSTGIQETQYF.

The chain has TRBV3-1 and TRBJ2-2; TRBD1 might be the D (5 bases). V lost 1 base, J lost 7 bases, and 13 bases lay in between. This CDR3 has 15 residues. CDR1 is LGHDT, CDR2 YNNKEL, per germline (reference sequence). The CDR3 DNA sequence: TGTGCCAGCAGCCAAGCGAAGGGGATGATCGGGGAGCTGTTTTTT. It codes for CASSQAKGMIGELFF.

The chain joins TRBV15 to TRBJ1-1; D perhaps matches TRBD1 (6 bases). This CDR3 has 16 amino acids. Germline CDR1 LNHNV, CDR2 YYDKDF (reference sequence). The germline V and J ends were trimmed by 3 bases and 6 bases, with 20 bases remaining between them. CDR3 in amino acids: CATSRGGGGTNAEAFF. The CDR3, as DNA: TGTGCCACCAGCAGGGGGGGCGGAGGGACTAATGCTGAAGCTTTCTTT. Full variable domain (remainder filled in from reference TRBV15 and TRBJ1-1): DAMVIQNPRYQVTQFGKPVTLSCSQTLNHNVMYWYQQKSSQAPKLLFHYYDKDFNNEADTPDNFQSRRPNTSFCFLDIRSPGLGDTAMYLCATSRGGGGTNAEAFFGQGTRLTVV.

This clonotype was detected ten times or more. The genes are TRBV5-1 and TRBJ2-5; possibly TRBD1 for D (6 bases). Trimming removed 4 bases at V and 2 bases at J, with 15 bases between. The CDR3 extends over 15 amino acids. Germline lookup yields CDR1 SGHRS and CDR2 YFSETQ. The CDR3 here is CASSPAQGLQETQYF. The DNA for the CDR3 is TGCGCCAGCAGCCCAGCGCAGGGGTTGCAAGAGACCCAGTACTTC.

In this sample, this clonotype turned up many times. The chain uses TRBV9 and TRBJ2-5; 11 bases are shared with TRBD2. V shed 1 base, J shed 4 bases, and the junction held 3 bases outside the gene matches. Looked up from germline, CDR1 is SGDLS and CDR2 is YYNGEE. This CDR3 is 15 amino acids long. CDR3 DNA: TGTGCCAGCAGCGTAACTACTAGCGGGGGAGAGACCCAGTACTTC. This gives the protein CASSVTTSGGETQYF.

There are many counts of this clonotype. The rearrangement joins TRBV7-2 to TRBJ2-7; tentatively, D is TRBD2 (5 bases). Germline lookup yields CDR1 SGHTA and CDR2 FQGNSA. V was clipped by 6 bases and J by 1 base, with 16 bases between them. The CDR3 totals 15 residues. The CDR3 loop is CASSFPGTRSYEQYF. The CDR3 coding sequence is TGTGCCAGCAGTTTCCCGGGAACCAGATCCTACGAGCAGTACTTC. The complete variable domain, with remaining parts taken from reference TRBV7-2 and TRBJ2-7, reads GAGVSQSPSNKVTEKGKDVELRCDPISGHTALYWYRQSLGQGLEFLIYFQGNSAPDKSGLPSDRFSAERTGGSVSTLTIQRTQQEDSAVYLCASSFPGTRSYEQYFGPGTRLTVT.

This clonotype occurred a few times. V usage is TRBV19 and J usage is TRBJ1-3; D is undetermined. Trimming cost V 7 bases and J 0 bases, with 10 bases left between them. CDR3 length equals 14 residues. Germline V gives CDR1 LNHDA, CDR2 SQIVND (reference sequence). The CDR3 DNA sequence: TGTGCCAGTATGGAAGTTCTCTCTGGAAACACCATATATTTT. This translates into CASMEVLSGNTIYF.

This clonotype was detected ten times or more. This chain connects TRBV7-4 to TRBJ2-5; 9 bases align to TRBD1. J was trimmed by 5 bases and V by 7 bases; bases with no gene match: 8. Germline V gives CDR1 SGHVT, CDR2 SQSDAQ. This CDR3 has 14 residues. The CDR3: CASIDRGKLETQYF. The CDR3 DNA reads as TGTGCCAGCATCGACAGGGGGAAATTGGAGACCCAGTACTTC.